The 16 T cell receptor beta chains below all came from one sample that was sequenced in a study of early T cells in non-severe SARS-CoV-2 infection. TCRdb independently ran MiXCR on the 5' RACE reads; one entry per CDR3 protein. The profile shows 45,000 to 65,000 distinct CDR3 sequences, approximately 10% of them singletons. Material for sequencing was whole blood. Source of these receptors: an adult who was a healthcare worker with PCR-confirmed SARS-CoV-2 infection or an uninfected control (not recorded which).

CDR3 in DNA: TGTGCCAGCAGTTTAGTCGGGGGGCGCGGCTACACCTTC. It yields the protein CASSLVGGRGYTF. The rearrangement links TRBV28 to TRBJ1-2; a weak D match, TRBD1 (6 bases). The CDR3 consists of 13 residues. Deletions cut 2 bases from V and 8 bases from J, with 12 bases between. CDR1 is MDHEN, CDR2 SYDVKM, per germline.

This clonotype was found many times. This chain uses TRBV6-5 with TRBJ1-6; D not certain. Germline assignment: CDR1 MNHEY and CDR2 SVGAGI. Trimming took 6 bases from V and 6 from J, leaving 15 bases between them. CDR3 length: 15 residues. The CDR3 coding sequence is TGTGCCAGCAGCGGGAGTCCTTACCTTAATTCACCCCTCCACTTT. It yields the protein CASSGSPYLNSPLHF.

The chain has TRBV20-1 and TRBJ2-3; 8 bases are a match to TRBD1. The CDR3 length is 15 residues. Germline CDR1 reads DFQATT; CDR2 reads SNEGSKA (reference sequence). The trim removed 4 bases at V and 6 bases at J, leaving 12 bases unmatched. The CDR3 sequence is CSATPGQVFGDTQYF. CDR3 nucleotides: TGCAGTGCTACTCCGGGACAGGTATTCGGGGATACGCAGTATTTT.

This clonotype was detected only a few times. This chain joins TRBV10-3 and TRBJ1-2; 10 bases agree with TRBD1. The CDR3 has 13 amino acids. V dropped 2 bases and J dropped 6; count of bases not matched to a gene: 0. Germline CDR1 reads ENHRY; CDR2 reads SYGVKD. CDR3 amino acids: CAISEGQGDGYTF. Here the CDR3 DNA reads TGTGCCATCAGTGAGGGACAGGGGGATGGCTACACCTTC.

Comments on this clonotype: Being one base from a much bigger clone, this may be a read error. The chain employs TRBV20-1 and TRBJ1-5, with 8 bases fitting TRBD1. CDR3 length equals 13 residues. Germline CDR1 DFQATT, CDR2 SNEGSKA (reference sequence). This CDR3 is CSAEDRGNHPQHF. DNA for the CDR3: TGCAGTGCGGAAGACAGGGGAAATCACCCCCAGCATTTT.

In this sample, this clonotype turned up many times. The chain employs TRBV2 and TRBJ2-1; D may match TRBD1 or TRBD2 (6 bases each). The germline CDR1 and CDR2 sequences are SNHLY and FYNNEI. The length of the CDR3 is 14 residues. Trimming removed 7 bases from V and 1 base from J, with 11 bases in between. The CDR3 DNA sequence: TGTGCCAGCACACGGGGGCCTTCCTACAATGAGCAGTTCTTC. It translates to CASTRGPSYNEQFF.

The CDR3 coding sequence is TGTGCCAGCTCACCATTCCACAATCAGCCCCAGCATTTT. Translating it yields CASSPFHNQPQHF. This chain connects TRBV18 to TRBJ1-5; no clear D gene. The CDR3 covers 13 residues. Trimming removed 2 bases from V and 3 bases from J, with 5 bases in between. The V gene's germline CDR1 is KGHSH and CDR2 LQKENI.

The V gene is TRBV20-1, the J gene TRBJ2-5; TRBD2 might be the D (6 bases). The CDR3 covers 13 residues. In germline, CDR1 is DFQATT, CDR2 SNEGSKA (reference sequence). Trimming removed 6 bases at V and 0 bases at J, with 11 bases between. The DNA of the CDR3 is TGCAGTGCCGCCGGGGACTACCAAGAGACCCAGTACTTC. Its translation is CSAAGDYQETQYF.

This clonotype was detected many times. The CDR3 protein is CASSLGGLPLHF. CDR3 bases: TGCGCCAGCAGCTTGGGCGGATTACCCCTCCACTTT. The chain employs TRBV5-1 and TRBJ1-6, with D unresolved. CDR3 length equals 12 residues. Germline V gene data show CDR1 as SGHRS and CDR2 as YFSETQ. With 0 bases removed from V and 12 bases from J, the gap between germline ends came to 7 bases.

This chain uses TRBV29-1 with TRBJ2-7; D unresolved. V was trimmed by 4 bases and J by 5 bases, leaving 12 bases between them. CDR3 length: 12 amino acids. From germline, CDR1 is SQVTM and CDR2 ANQGSEA. CDR3: CSVVVSSNEQYF. The CDR3 DNA reads TGCAGCGTTGTTGTTAGCTCTAACGAGCAGTACTTC.

This clonotype came up many times. The chain uses TRBV9 and TRBJ2-2; D is possibly TRBD2 (6 bases). This CDR3 is 18 amino acids long. Germline V gives CDR1 SGDLS, CDR2 YYNGEE. Deletions cut 0 bases from V and 1 base from J, with 16 bases between. CDR3 coding DNA: TGTGCCAGCAGCGTAGGAGGAATCGGGAGATGGAACACCGGGGAGCTGTTTTTT. This gives the protein CASSVGGIGRWNTGELFF.

This clonotype appeared many times. The rearrangement joins TRBV12-3 or TRBV12-4 to TRBJ2-3; 9 bases align to TRBD1. J gave up 8 bases and V 7 bases, and 10 bases lay outside the gene matches. This CDR3 region has 14 residues. The CDR3 region has the DNA TGTGCCAGCACCAACGGGGGACAGGGAGGTACGCAGTATTTT. Protein sequence: CASTNGGQGGTQYF.

This clonotype was seen more than once but under ten times. The chain links TRBV12-3 or TRBV12-4 to TRBJ2-1; D perhaps matches TRBD2 (6 bases). Trimming cost V 4 bases and J 2 bases, with 12 bases left between them. The CDR3 contains 15 residues. CDR3 DNA: TGTGCCAGCAGTTCCTCGACTAGAACCTACAATGAGCAGTTCTTC. Its protein product is CASSSSTRTYNEQFF.

In this sample, this clonotype turned up many times. The CDR3 DNA reads as TGCAGTGCTAGGATGGGAGAGACCCAGTACTTC. It specifies CSARMGETQYF. The gene calls are TRBV20-1 and TRBJ2-5; D is unclear. Looked up from germline, CDR1 is DFQATT and CDR2 is SNEGSKA (reference sequence). This CDR3 is built from 11 residues. The ends were cut back, 3 bases at V and 4 bases at J, with 6 bases in the middle.

The chain has TRBV7-8 and TRBJ2-2, with TRBD2 identical over 11 bases. V trimming: 1 base; J trimming: 6 bases; junction bases outside the gene matches: 4. The germline V gene has CDR1 SGHVS and CDR2 FQNEAQ. The length of the CDR3 is 16 residues. The CDR3 spells CASSLGTSGRAGELFF. The CDR3 coding sequence is TGTGCCAGCAGCTTAGGAACTAGCGGGAGAGCCGGGGAGCTGTTTTTT.

This clonotype was recorded a few times. The genes are TRBV7-6 and TRBJ2-7; D is perhaps TRBD1 (6 bases). Germline CDR1 reads SGHVS; CDR2 reads FNYEAQ. This CDR3 region has 13 residues. The V gene lost 5 bases and the J gene lost 3 bases, with 11 bases spanning the gap. CDR3 coding DNA: TGTGCCAGCAGCCAAAGACAGGACTACGAGCAGTACTTC. Translation gives CASSQRQDYEQYF.